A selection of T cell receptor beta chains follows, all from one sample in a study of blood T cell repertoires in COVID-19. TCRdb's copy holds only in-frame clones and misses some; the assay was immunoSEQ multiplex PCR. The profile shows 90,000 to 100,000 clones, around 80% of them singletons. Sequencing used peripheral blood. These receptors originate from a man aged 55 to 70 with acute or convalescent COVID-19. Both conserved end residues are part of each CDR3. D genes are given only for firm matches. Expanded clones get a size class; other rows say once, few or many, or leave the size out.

CASSLNSGTGGDEQFF,TGTGCCAGCAGCTTGAACTCCGGGACAGGGGGCGATGAGCAGTTCTTC,16,TRBD1,TRBV7-3,TRBJ2-1,.
CASTPRNYGYTF,TGTGCCAGCACTCCTCGGAACTATGGCTACACCTTC,12,.,TRBV28,TRBJ1-2,.
CASSQDIAGSSYNEQFF,TGTGCCAGCAGCCAAGATATAGCGGGGAGCTCCTACAATGAGCAGTTCTTC,17,TRBD2,TRBV3-1/TRBV3-2,TRBJ2-1,once
CASSPPQQGANTGELFF,TGTGCCAGTAGTCCGCCACAACAGGGAGCGAACACCGGGGAGCTGTTTTTT,17,.,TRBV19,TRBJ2-2,.
CASSQDRSQGIYGYTF,TGCGCCAGCAGCCAAGATCGTTCCCAGGGGATCTATGGCTACACCTTC,16,.,TRBV4-3,TRBJ1-2,.
CASSPLGTGVDGYTF,TGTGCCAGCAGTCCTCTGGGGACAGGGGTGGATGGCTACACCTTC,15,TRBD1,TRBV28,TRBJ1-2,many
CASSPGTYNEQFF,TGTGCCAGCAGCCCCGGTACCTACAATGAGCAGTTCTTC,13,.,TRBV12-3/TRBV12-4,TRBJ2-1,.
CASSLGMGGEAYNEQFF,TGTGCCAGCAGCTTAGGGATGGGAGGGGAAGCCTACAATGAGCAGTTCTTC,17,TRBD2,TRBV7-9,TRBJ2-1,.
CASSPEGGKGEKLFF,TGTGCCAGCAGCCCGGAAGGGGGCAAGGGTGAAAAACTGTTTTTT,15,TRBD1,TRBV7-6,TRBJ1-4,.
CASSSGQYSNQPQHF,TGTGCCAGCAGTTCTGGACAGTATAGCAATCAGCCCCAGCATTTT,15,.,TRBV6-6,TRBJ1-5,.
CASSYGASSTDTQYF,TGTGCCAGCAGTTACGGGGCCTCTAGCACAGATACGCAGTATTTT,15,.,TRBV6-5,TRBJ2-3,.
CASSQGAEQPQHF,TGTGCCAGCAGCCAAGGCGCGGAACAGCCCCAGCATTTT,13,.,TRBV3-1/TRBV3-2,TRBJ1-5,.
CASRRTREKGETQYF,TGTGCCAGTAGACGAACTCGGGAAAAAGGGGAGACCCAGTACTTC,15,.,TRBV19,TRBJ2-5,.
CASSLLGTRQGSEAFF,TGTGCCAGCAGCTTGTTGGGGACCCGACAGGGGAGTGAAGCTTTCTTT,16,TRBD1,TRBV7-2,TRBJ1-1,.
CAGGLLSQPGELFF,TGTGCCGGAGGACTATTATCCCAACCCGGGGAGCTGTTTTTT,14,.,TRBV2,TRBJ2-2,.
CASSWGGDQETQYF,TGCGCCAGCAGCTGGGGGGGGGACCAAGAGACCCAGTACTTC,14,TRBD2,TRBV5-1,TRBJ2-5,.
CSALTDTQYF,TGCAGCGCCCTCACAGATACGCAGTATTTT,10,.,TRBV29-1,TRBJ2-3,.
CASSLKGARTGDNEQFF,TGTGCCAGCAGCTTAAAGGGTGCTCGGACAGGGGACAATGAGCAGTTCTTC,17,TRBD1,TRBV7-2,TRBJ2-1,once
CASSFQTGGALETQYF,TGTGCCAGCAGCTTCCAAACAGGGGGAGCATTGGAGACCCAGTACTTC,16,TRBD1,TRBV7-9,TRBJ2-5,.
CASSLLVSGPSYEQYF,TGTGCCAGCAGCTTACTTGTGTCAGGGCCCTCCTACGAGCAGTACTTC,16,.,TRBV11-2,TRBJ2-7,.
CASSQEMKETGYNSPLHF,TGTGCCAGCAGCCAAGAAATGAAAGAGACAGGATATAATTCACCCCTCCACTTT,18,.,TRBV3-1/TRBV3-2,TRBJ1-6,.
CASNRRGAYNEQFF,TGTGCCAGCAACAGGAGGGGAGCCTACAATGAGCAGTTCTTC,14,.,TRBV6-5,TRBJ2-1,.
CASSRALGQGTNEKLFF,TGTGCCAGCTCAAGGGCCCTGGGACAGGGTACTAATGAAAAACTGTTTTTT,17,TRBD1,TRBV18,TRBJ1-4,.
CASSDLEDTEAFF,TGTGCCAGCAGTGACCTGGAGGACACTGAAGCTTTCTTT,13,.,TRBV2,TRBJ1-1,.
CASSPTLGQSSYEQYF,TGTGCCAGCTCACCTACGTTGGGACAGTCCTCCTACGAGCAGTACTTC,16,TRBD1,TRBV18,TRBJ2-7,.
CASSAGQARDEKLFF,TGTGCCAGCAGCGCGGGACAGGCCCGTGATGAAAAACTGTTTTTT,15,TRBD1,TRBV2,TRBJ1-4,.
CASSIRGDTGELFF,TGTGCCAGTAGTATCAGGGGGGACACCGGGGAGCTGTTTTTT,14,.,TRBV19,TRBJ2-2,once
CASSYSGGKGETQYF,TGTGCCAGCAGTTACTCAGGGGGCAAGGGGGAGACCCAGTACTTC,15,TRBD1,TRBV6-5,TRBJ2-5,.
CASSSPEGALSYGYTF,TGTGCCAGCAGTTCCCCAGAAGGGGCGCTGAGCTATGGCTACACCTTC,16,.,TRBV28,TRBJ1-2,.
CASSLEGGLSTDTQYF,TGTGCCAGCAGCTTAGAAGGGGGCCTGAGCACAGATACGCAGTATTTT,16,TRBD1,TRBV11-2,TRBJ2-3,.
CATSREQGNSPLHF,TGTGCCACCAGCAGAGAGCAGGGAAATTCACCCCTCCACTTT,14,.,TRBV15,TRBJ1-6,.
CASSPGGSGANVLTF,TGCGCCAGCAGCCCGGGAGGCTCTGGGGCCAACGTCCTGACTTTC,15,TRBD2,TRBV5-1,TRBJ2-6,once
CASSVSIVNQQFF,TGTGCCAGCAGCGTAAGCATAGTCAATCAGCAGTTCTTC,13,.,TRBV9,TRBJ2-1,few
CASSPSQRGEKLFF,TGTGCCAGCAGCCCTTCCCAACGAGGGGAAAAACTGTTTTTT,14,.,TRBV3-1/TRBV3-2,TRBJ1-4,.
CASSQAGVEAFF,TGTGCCAGCAGCCAAGCCGGGGTCGAAGCTTTCTTT,12,.,TRBV3-1/TRBV3-2,TRBJ1-1,.
CASSLGGTNTEAFF,TGTGCCAGCAGCCTGGGGGGGACGAACACTGAAGCTTTCTTT,14,.,TRBV7-9,TRBJ1-1,.
CASSSPQGGSPLHF,TGTGCCAGCAGTTCCCCGCAGGGGGGTTCACCCCTCCACTTT,14,TRBD1,TRBV28,TRBJ1-6,few
CASSLGRQTRNEKLFF,TGTGCCAGCAGCTTAGGACGACAGACCCGTAATGAAAAACTGTTTTTT,16,.,TRBV7-9,TRBJ1-4,.
CASSVDRGGYTF,TGTGCCAGCAGTGTAGACAGGGGTGGCTACACCTTC,12,TRBD1,TRBV2,TRBJ1-2,.
CASSFWNRALVDTQYF,TGTGCCAGCAGTTTTTGGAACAGGGCCTTAGTTGATACGCAGTATTTT,16,.,TRBV27,TRBJ2-3,once
CASRKRGDGNNQPQHF,TGTGCCAGCAGGAAGCGGGGAGATGGGAACAATCAGCCCCAGCATTTT,16,.,TRBV7-8,TRBJ1-5,.
CASGLESGPYEQYF,TGTGCTAGTGGTTTGGAGTCAGGGCCCTACGAGCAGTACTTC,14,.,TRBV12-5,TRBJ2-7,.
CASSSGTVGNIQYF,TGTGCCAGCAGCTCAGGGACAGTGGGGAACATTCAGTACTTC,14,TRBD1,TRBV7-2,TRBJ2-4,.
CASSPDRGRTGSPLHF,TGTGCCAGCAGCCCTGACAGGGGGCGGACCGGTTCACCCCTCCACTTT,16,TRBD1,TRBV6-2/TRBV6-3,TRBJ1-6,.
CASSLGHFNQPQHF,TGTGCCAGCAGCTTAGGACATTTCAATCAGCCCCAGCATTTT,14,.,TRBV5-5,TRBJ1-5,.
CAGSDLSAGADTQYF,TGTGCCGGCAGTGACCTTTCTGCCGGGGCAGATACGCAGTATTTT,15,.,TRBV6-4,TRBJ2-3,.
CASSQTQNSPLHF,TGTGCCAGCAGTCAAACACAGAATTCACCCCTCCACTTT,13,.,TRBV6-5,TRBJ1-6,.
CASSLRISETPLHF,TGTGCCAGCAGCCTCAGGATTTCCGAGACGCCCCTCCACTTT,14,.,TRBV7-8,TRBJ1-6,.
CASSPIRGTEAFF,TGTGCCAGCAGCCCCATCCGGGGCACTGAAGCTTTCTTT,13,.,TRBV9,TRBJ1-1,.
CASSFGAGDPAGIQYF,TGTGCCAGCAGTTTCGGGGCGGGGGATCCGGCTGGCATTCAGTACTTC,16,TRBD2,TRBV28,TRBJ2-4,.
CASSPPDRGVAFF,TGTGCCAGCTCACCACCCGACAGGGGTGTAGCTTTCTTT,13,TRBD1,TRBV18,TRBJ1-1,.
CASSSGLAGRGETQYF,TGTGCCAGCAGCTCGGGACTAGCGGGGCGAGGGGAGACCCAGTACTTC,16,TRBD2,TRBV7-2,TRBJ2-5,.
CASAFGENTEAFF,TGTGCCAGCGCTTTCGGGGAGAACACTGAAGCTTTCTTT,13,.,TRBV18,TRBJ1-1,.
CASSILNQPQHF,TGTGCCAGTAGTATACTGAATCAGCCCCAGCATTTT,12,.,TRBV19,TRBJ1-5,once